These 5 T cell receptor beta chains came from one sample sequenced in a study of T cell repertoires in cytomegalovirus infection (dated by TCRdb to 2018 to 2020). These receptors' targets are unknown. The sample was run on an Illumina HiSeq 1500. TCRdb itself trimmed the public reads at Q25 with fastp, ran MiXCR and retained productive beta chains. Each CDR3 protein gets just one entry, which takes the most common genes and DNA from the rows behind it. This sample has hundreds of thousands of distinct CDR3 sequences in its table, and under 55% of those were observed once. The ten largest clones represent 43% of the sample. The treatment or condition label for this specimen denotes: in vitro stimulation with specific CMV peptide epitopes to enrich CMV-specific T cells. The sequences come from cultured PBMCs, collected from culture after CMV antigen stimulation. These receptors were obtained from a human donor in good health (CMV status not recorded). Some clones in this sample may be carry-over from other donors' samples.

This sequence joins TRBV19 and TRBJ1-5; D uncertain. The CDR3 spans 16 residues. Trimming left V 4 bases short and J 0 bases short, with 13 bases between. Per germline, CDR1 LNHDA and CDR2 SQIVND (reference sequence). CDR3 bases: TGTGCCAGTAGTACCAATCGGATGCATAGCAATCAGCCCCAGCATTTT. Translated, it gives CASSTNRMHSNQPQHF.

The rearrangement uses TRBV7-1 and TRBJ2-7; weak D call: TRBD1 (5 bases). TRBV7-1 is an ORF, with its function uncertain. The CDR3 length is 15 residues. The germline V and J ends were trimmed by 3 bases and 4 bases, with 16 bases remaining between them. The CDR3 DNA follows: TGTGCCAGCAGCTCGGACAAGACCGCTTATTACGAGCAGTACTTC. It encodes CASSSDKTAYYEQYF.

Many counts were recorded for this clonotype. The rearrangement joins TRBV7-2 to TRBJ2-1; a possible D gene is TRBD2 (6 bases). V lost 5 bases to trimming and J lost 3 bases, with 14 bases between them. The CDR3 covers 15 residues. The V gene's germline CDR1 is SGHTA and CDR2 FQGNSA. CDR3 bases: TGTGCCAGCAGCGCCCAGAGTAGCGGCTACAATGAGCAGTTCTTC. Translating it yields CASSAQSSGYNEQFF.

V and J are TRBV4-3 and TRBJ2-5; no reliable D call. The V end lost 0 bases, the J end lost 5 bases, and 7 bases lay between the germline ends. This CDR3 is 13 amino acids long. CDR1 and CDR2 from the germline V gene are LGHNA and YSLEER. CDR3 DNA: TGCGCCAGCAGCCAAGACCCCTGGGAGACCCAGTACTTC. This encodes CASSQDPWETQYF.

The chain is built from TRBV6-6 and TRBJ2-7, with 9 bases identical to TRBD2. The CDR3 is 14 amino acids. V was clipped by 6 bases and J by 7 bases; unmatched bases: 10. The germline CDR1 and CDR2 sequences are MNHNY and SVGAGI (reference sequence). CDR3 in DNA: TGTGCCAGCAGACAAGGAGCGGGGGGAGGGGAGCAGTACTTC. This codes for CASRQGAGGGEQYF.